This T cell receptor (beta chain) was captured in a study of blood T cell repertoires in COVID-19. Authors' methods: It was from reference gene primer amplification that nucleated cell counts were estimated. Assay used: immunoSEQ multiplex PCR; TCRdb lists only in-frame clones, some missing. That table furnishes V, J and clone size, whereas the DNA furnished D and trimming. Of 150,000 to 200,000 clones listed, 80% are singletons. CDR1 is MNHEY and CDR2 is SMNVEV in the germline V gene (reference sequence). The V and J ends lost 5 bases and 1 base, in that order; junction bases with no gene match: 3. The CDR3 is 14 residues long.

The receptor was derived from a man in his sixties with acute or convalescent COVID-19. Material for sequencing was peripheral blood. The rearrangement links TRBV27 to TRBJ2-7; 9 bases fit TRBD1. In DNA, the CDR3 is TGTGCCAGCAGTCGGGACAGGGTTTCCTACGAGCAGTACTTC. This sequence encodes CASSRDRVSYEQYF.